This note documents a single TCR beta chain sequence. The junction had 8 bases not matched to a gene; V was cut back by 3 bases and J by 5 bases. CDR3 size: 16 residues. The germline gives CDR1 KGHSH, CDR2 LQKENI. In the authors' methods: Scientists estimated how many nucleated cells there were by amplifying reference gene primers. Only in-frame clones appear in the TCRdb table, and some are missing; sequencing was by immunoSEQ multiplex PCR. V, J and clone size are those of that table, while D and trimming were read from the DNA. The table records hundreds of thousands of clones, 75% to 90% of them present only once. The data were taken from a study of blood T cell repertoires in COVID-19. Whole-study context: T cells, B-cell-depleted T cells, or PBMCs supplied cDNA or gDNA.

Participants, about 18 to 100 years old, spanned around 25 US areas. Cohorts were determined from participant-reported clinical history. The clonotype was recovered from a woman aged 35 to 49 who had recovered from COVID-19. The V gene is TRBV18, the J gene TRBJ1-5, with 9 bases that match TRBD1. The source material was PBMCs or T cells enriched from blood (not recorded which). CDR3 region: CASSPDRDREYQPQHF. In DNA form, the CDR3 reads TGTGCCAGCTCACCCGACCGGGACAGGGAGTATCAGCCCCAGCATTTT.